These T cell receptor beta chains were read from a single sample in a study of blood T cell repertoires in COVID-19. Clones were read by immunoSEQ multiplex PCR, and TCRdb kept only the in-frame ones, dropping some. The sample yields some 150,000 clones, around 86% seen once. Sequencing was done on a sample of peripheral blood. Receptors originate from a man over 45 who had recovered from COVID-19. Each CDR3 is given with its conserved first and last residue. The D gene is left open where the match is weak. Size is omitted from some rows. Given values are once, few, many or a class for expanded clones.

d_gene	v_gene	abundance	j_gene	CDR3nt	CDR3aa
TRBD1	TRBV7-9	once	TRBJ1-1	TGTGCCAGCAGCCGGGAGCTGTGGGACAGGGTGAACACTGAAGCTTTCTTT	CASSRELWDRVNTEAFF
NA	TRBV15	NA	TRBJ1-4	TGTGCCACCAGCCTTCAGGGATCAACTAATGAAAAACTGTTTTTT	CATSLQGSTNEKLFF
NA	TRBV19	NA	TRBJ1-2	TGTGCCAGTAGCCCGGACAGTAAATATGGCTACACCTTC	CASSPDSKYGYTF
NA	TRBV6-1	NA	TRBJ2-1	NA	CASSVFWPPEGNEQFF
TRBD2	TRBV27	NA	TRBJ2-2	TGTGCCAGCAGTTTAAGTAGCGGGGGGGTTAACACCGGGGAGCTGTTTTTT	CASSLSSGGVNTGELFF
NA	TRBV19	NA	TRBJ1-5	TGTGCCAGTAGTGGAGGCGGGGGGCTTGTCAATCAGCCCCAGCATTTT	CASSGGGGLVNQPQHF
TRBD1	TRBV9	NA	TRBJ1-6	TGTGCCAGCAGCGTAGGGGCAGGGGGCTATAATTCACCCCTCCACTTT	CASSVGAGGYNSPLHF
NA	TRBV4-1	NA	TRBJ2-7	TGCGCCAGCAGCCAAGAAGTTCACTCTGACTCCTACGAGCAGTACTTC	CASSQEVHSDSYEQYF
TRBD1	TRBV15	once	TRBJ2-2	TGTGCCACCAGCCGCAGGACAGGGGGCCCCAACGGGGAGCTGTTTTTT	CATSRRTGGPNGELFF
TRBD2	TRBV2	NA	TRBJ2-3	TGTGCCAGCAGTGTCCAGGGAGCGGGGGTAGCAAATACGCAGTATTTT	CASSVQGAGVANTQYF
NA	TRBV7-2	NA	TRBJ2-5	TGTGCCAGCAGCTTAGGCCCTCGGGAGACCCAGTACTTC	CASSLGPRETQYF
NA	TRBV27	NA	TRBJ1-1	TGTGCCAGCAGTTCCACTAGAAACACTGAAGCTTTCTTT	CASSSTRNTEAFF
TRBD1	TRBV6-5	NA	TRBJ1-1	TGTGCCAGCAGTTACTCCCGGGACAGGGGCACTGAAGCTTTCTTT	CASSYSRDRGTEAFF
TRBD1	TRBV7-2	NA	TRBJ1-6	TGTGCCAGCAGCTCGCGACCGGGACAGGGCGAATCACCCCTCCACTTT	CASSSRPGQGESPLHF
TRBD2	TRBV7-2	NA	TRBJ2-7	TGTGCCAGCAGCCCAGGACTAGCGGGGGGGCGTGAGCAGTACTTC	CASSPGLAGGREQYF
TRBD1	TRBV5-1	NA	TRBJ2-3	TGCGCCAGCAGCACTCCCGGGACAGGGGGCGCAGATACGCAGTATTTT	CASSTPGTGGADTQYF
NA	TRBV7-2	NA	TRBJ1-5	TGTGCCAGCAGCGATACAGGGCTAGGAAATCAGCCCCAGCATTTT	CASSDTGLGNQPQHF
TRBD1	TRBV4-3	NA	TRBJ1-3	TGCGCCAGCAGCCAAGCTCGGACAGGGGCCAGCTCTGGAAACACCATATATTTT	CASSQARTGASSGNTIYF
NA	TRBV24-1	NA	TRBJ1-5	TGTGCCACCAGCCCGGGACATGGCAATCAGCCCCAGCATTTT	CATSPGHGNQPQHF
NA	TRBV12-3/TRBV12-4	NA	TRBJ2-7	TGTGCCAGCAGCTCTATTGCATACGAGCAGTACTTC	CASSSIAYEQYF
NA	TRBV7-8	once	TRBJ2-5	TGTGCCAGCAGCCCCCCCCGACTCCTCGGGGGAGCCGAGACCCAGTACTTC	CASSPPRLLGGAETQYF
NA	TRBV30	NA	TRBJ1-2	TGTGCCTGGAGGGGGTCCGGGGGGTTCTATGGCTACACCTTC	CAWRGSGGFYGYTF
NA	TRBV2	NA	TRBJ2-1	TGTGCCAGCAGGGACTTCTCCTACAATGAGCAGTTCTTC	CASRDFSYNEQFF
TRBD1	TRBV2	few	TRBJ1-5	TGTGCCAGCAGTGGGGACAGGTCTGTCAATCAGCCCCAGCATTTT	CASSGDRSVNQPQHF
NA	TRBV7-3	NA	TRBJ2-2	TGTGCCAGCAGCTTAAGGGCCATTGGAGGGGATTACACGAACACCGGGGAGCTGTTTTTT	CASSLRAIGGDYTNTGELFF
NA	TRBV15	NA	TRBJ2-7	TGTGCCACCAGCAGAGATAACACCTTCGTTTACGAGCAGTACTTC	CATSRDNTFVYEQYF
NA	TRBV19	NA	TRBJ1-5	TGTGCCAGTAGGCCAGGGTTCAATCAGCCCCAGCATTTT	CASRPGFNQPQHF
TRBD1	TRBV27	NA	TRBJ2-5	TGTGCCAGCAGTTTATCGAAGACAGGGGGCCATGAGACCCAGTACTTC	CASSLSKTGGHETQYF